This T cell receptor beta chain was identified in a study of memory CD4+ T cells and cytomegalovirus serostatus (dated by TCRdb to between 2019 and 2020). Regarding the study in general: The 33 healthy Belgian adults in the cohort included 9 who were CMV seropositive and 24 who were CMV seronegative. To replicate a published TCR-based CMV serostatus classifier, the researchers sequenced the CD4+ memory TCRbeta repertoires of a Belgian cohort whose cytomegalovirus serostatus was known. Study-wide findings and limitations: The results were interpreted as suggesting that the CMV-associated TCR signature is largely present in the CD4+ memory repertoire. Only CD4+CD45RO+ memory cells were sequenced, unlike the original study, which covered naive and memory CD4+ and CD8+ populations. On the Belgian cohort, the classifier based on the original framework reached a median bootstrapped AUC of about 0.95, with a 95% CI of 0.76-1.00. Among the 160 or so previously reported CMV-associated TCRbeta sequences, roughly 68 showed up in the CD4+ memory repertoires, with each one found in between one and five individuals. For CMV serostatus prediction, a median bootstrapped AUC of approximately 0.95 was reached with the original framework, and a median bootstrapped AUC of approximately 0.9 was reached with a US-trained random forest.

The Quick-DNA Microprep Kit was used to extract genomic DNA from the sorted cells. Amplification of TCRbeta DNA was done with the immunoSEQ hsTCRbeta kit, following the protocol from the manufacturer. TCRbeta libraries were sequenced on an Illumina MiSeq instrument. As for the original processing: Following removal of out-of-frame sequences, some 2 million distinct TCRbeta sequences were retained, with an average of about 70,000 per individual. Two values were used to score each individual: the count of some 150 previously reported CMV-associated TCRbeta sequences and the total count of productive distinct TCRbeta sequences. A beta-binomial model was reimplemented in Python, and scikit-learn random forests with default parameters were trained on data from the US cohort. Classifier performance on the Belgian cohort was summarized as median AUC with percentile confidence intervals calculated over 10,000 bootstrap iterations. TCRdb retrieved this table from immuneACCESS and kept in-frame rearrangements only. Not all clones are present; in checked studies, unresolved V genes account for under half, and no reason is known for the remainder. V, J and clone size are those of that table, while D and trimming were read from the DNA. This sample is represented by tens of thousands of clones; roughly four fifths of them were singletons. Of the sample, about 1.5% is held by the ten largest clones.

On this clone: Its antigen is currently not known. No clone much larger than this one lies a single base away; base qualities are absent.

Looking up the germline V gene (reference sequence) yields CDR1 MNHEY and CDR2 SMNVEV. The CDR3 numbers 17 residues from cysteine through phenylalanine. Only the CDR3 DNA stays, 51 bases, in frame from base 1. The germline V and J ends show losses of 6 bases and 5 bases respectively, and no gene match explains 15 bases of the junction. A FACSAria II was used to sort memory CD4+ T cells, defined as single viable CD3+CD4+CD8-CD45RO+ cells. CMV serostatus was determined with a Roche Elecsys assay detecting serum IgG against CMV pp150, pp28, p38 and p52. After thawing, total CD4+ T cells were enriched by positive selection with CD4 magnetic microbeads. The samples came from a different study that was designed specifically to examine the CD4+ T cell memory repertoire. Peripheral blood mononuclear cells were isolated and cryopreserved following standard operating procedures; serum was stored at -80 °C. CD3-PerCP (BW264/56), CD4-APC (RPA-T4), CD45RO-PE (UCHT1) and CD8-Pacific Orange (3B5) antibodies were used for staining, and non-viable cells were excluded with Sytox blue.

This TCR came from an adult in good health and CMV-seronegative. Sequenced input: memory CD4+ T cells from blood. In this chain, TRBV27 is recombined with TRBJ2-2, with 7 middle bases fitting TRBD1. The CDR3: CASSKSYGQAGTGELFF. The DNA reads TGTGCCAGCAGCAAAAGTTACGGACAGGCAGGGACCGGGGAGCTGTTTTTT.